The T cell receptor beta chain described here comes from a study of blood T cell repertoires in COVID-19 (TCRdb year 2020). With respect to the entire study: The collaborator samples originated in the United States, Italy and Spain and spanned the acute and convalescent phases of COVID-19. The repertoires were released in a freely available public database meant as a resource for research on the immune response to SARS-CoV-2. The material from the prospective study consisted of cDNA or gDNA derived from T cells, B-cell-depleted T cells, or PBMCs. Where HLA class I and class II types were available, the types were taken from metadata supplied by the sample provider, not from assay-based typing. Samples were obtained from the ongoing ImmuneRACE study (first 160 participants) and from 1,200 or so subjects provided by 6 global collaborators. Deeply sampled blood TCRbeta repertoires from subjects exposed to, actively infected with, or recovered from COVID-19 were included in the dataset. Sample metadata almost always included a de-identified subject ID, COVID-19 status, age in years and sex.

CDR1 and CDR2 are drawn from the germline V gene (reference sequence): LGHDT, YNNKEL. From its cysteine to its phenylalanine, the CDR3 spans 17 amino acids. Just the 51-base CDR3 DNA is kept, in frame starting at base 1. Trimming removed 1 base from V and 3 bases from J; the gene matches leave 8 bases unexplained. Points on this clone: This receptor's antigen is unknown. No much larger clone exists at a distance of one base, and base qualities are not known.

In the prospective study, participants were about 18 to 89 years old, resided in about two dozen geographic areas of the United States, and were enrolled through a virtual design. Cohort assignment in the prospective study relied on participant-reported clinical history from a screening survey and a study questionnaire. ImmuneRACE Cohort 3 recovered participants were defined by two consecutive negative NP/OP PCR tests, healthcare professional clearance, or symptom resolution. Each participant in the prospective study had whole blood, serum and a nasopharyngeal or oropharyngeal swab collected by mobile phlebotomists. Participants in the prospective study had the option to provide additional blood draws and questionnaires over a roughly 2-month period. Prospective study blood samples were shipped either frozen or at room temperature before DNA extraction. Overall study results and their limits: The amount of clinical and demographic metadata varied by source and participant and was provided uncurated.

TCRbeta CDR3 regions were amplified from genomic DNA by means of the immunoSEQ Assay, a bias-controlled multiplex PCR. The authors processed their data as follows. Within the assay, amplification of reference gene primers was used to estimate how many nucleated cells each sample contained. Sequence reads were collapsed and filtered to measure the absolute abundance of every unique TCRbeta CDR3 rearrangement. Productive Simpson clonality was computed per sample as the square root of Simpson's diversity index over productive rearrangements. Sourced from immuneACCESS, this table was stored by TCRdb with only in-frame sequences that have V and J called. A share of the clones is absent; for the studies checked, an unresolved V gene accounts for under half, and the remainder has no known explanation. The DNA was the basis for D and trimming; V, J and clone size are from that table. The sample records about 320,000 clones, 89% of which are singletons. The ten largest account for approximately 5.2% of the sample.

This receptor was taken from a man aged 55-75 years who had recovered from COVID-19. The chain joins TRBV3-1 (or the pseudogene TRBV3-2) to TRBJ2-3, with 9 central nucleotides matching TRBD2. Material: PBMCs or T cells enriched from blood (not recorded which). CDR3 sequence: CASSQVLAGVGTDTQYF. The nucleotide sequence is given as TGTGCCAGCAGCCAAGTACTAGCGGGTGTAGGTACAGATACGCAGTATTTT.